This T cell receptor (beta chain) emerged from a study of blood T cell repertoires in COVID-19. In the study overall: PBMCs, B-cell-depleted T cells, or T cells were the source of the cDNA or gDNA that made up the material.

The CDR3 totals 15 residues. Per the germline V gene, CDR1 is LGHDT and CDR2 is YNNKEL (reference sequence). V dropped 4 bases and J dropped 2 bases, with 12 bases sitting between them. Individuals aged 18 to 89 years were recruited from 24 US areas. In this sample, this clone turned up a few times. TCRdb's copy holds only in-frame clones and misses some; the assay was immunoSEQ multiplex PCR. The data hold more than 300,000 clones, with around 90% observed a single time. The specimen was PBMCs or T cells enriched from blood (not recorded which). J is TRBJ2-1 and V is TRBV3-1 (or the pseudogene TRBV3-2), with D maybe TRBD2 (7 bases). The TCR comes from a woman aged 18-29 years who had recovered from COVID-19. The CDR3 bases are TGTGCCAGCAGCCGGTCGGGGGGCCCCTACAATGAGCAGTTCTTC. It translates to CASSRSGGPYNEQFF.